The next 20 T cell receptor beta chains were all read from a single sample in a study of cytomegalovirus exposure and HLA in healthy donors. PCR used 60 Vbeta primers and 13 Jbeta primers. Sequencing used immunoSEQ multiplex PCR; TCRdb keeps in-frame clones, though not all of them. This sample yields about 96,000 clones, of which about four fifths are seen a single time; 3% belongs to the top ten. Material: PBMCs. These receptors were obtained from a female donor in good health and CMV-seropositive.

This clone has just one count. The V and J genes are TRBV7-2 and TRBJ2-7, with 7 bases lining up with TRBD2. Germline CDR1 SGHTA, CDR2 FQGNSA. V was pared by 1 base and J by 2 bases, with 11 bases of the junction left unmatched. The CDR3 contains 17 residues. The DNA for the CDR3 is TGTGCCAGCAGCTTAGTAGGCGGGAGAACCCGCCCCTACGAGCAGTACTTC. It translates to CASSLVGGRTRPYEQYF.

V usage is TRBV7-2 and J usage is TRBJ2-1, with 11 bases identical to TRBD2. CDR3 size: 16 residues. The V segment lost 1 base and the J segment 4 bases; nucleotides outside the gene matches: 3. Germline V CDR1 and CDR2: SGHTA, FQGNSA. The CDR3 here is CASSLVLAGGYNEQFF. CDR3 in DNA: TGTGCCAGCAGCTTAGTTCTAGCGGGGGGATACAATGAGCAGTTCTTC.

This chain joins TRBV30 and TRBJ2-1; 7 bases map to TRBD1. The CDR3 totals 13 residues. Germline-derived CDR1 and CDR2 are GTSNPN and SVGIG (reference sequence). V lost 4 bases and J lost 7; bases outside the gene matches: 7. The CDR3 sequence is CAWNEQGKNEQFF. The CDR3 nucleotides read TGTGCCTGGAATGAACAGGGGAAAAATGAGCAGTTCTTC.

The CDR3 loop reads CASSVDRGGNTGELFF. The CDR3 nucleotides read TGCGCCAGCAGCGTGGACCGGGGGGGGAACACCGGGGAGCTGTTTTTT. This chain uses TRBV4-1 with TRBJ2-2, with 8 positions matching TRBD2. CDR1 and CDR2 (germline): MGHRA, YSYEKL. V was clipped by 5 bases and J by 1 base; unmatched bases: 6. This CDR3 region has 16 residues.

Remarks on this clone: Other DNA sequences within the sample encode an identical CDR3. The V call is TRBV9, the J call TRBJ2-3; D not resolved. The CDR3 has 13 residues. Between the trimmed V and J ends, which lost 0 bases and 0 bases, there was a span of 2 bases. CDR1 SGDLS and CDR2 YYNGEE come from the germline V gene. The CDR3 region is CASSVASTDTQYF. The CDR3 coding sequence is TGTGCCAGCAGCGTAGCGAGCACAGATACGCAGTATTTT.

V usage is TRBV15 and J usage is TRBJ2-7, with D maybe TRBD2 (6 bases). V lost 3 bases to trimming and J lost 3 bases, with 12 bases between them. CDR1 and CDR2 (germline): LNHNV, YYDKDF (reference sequence). The CDR3 length is 14 residues. CDR3 bases: TGTGCCACCAGCAGGGCTAGCGCAATCTACGAGCAGTACTTC. This encodes CATSRASAIYEQYF.

V and J are TRBV7-9 and TRBJ1-4; 8 positions match TRBD1. This CDR3 is 14 amino acids long. The germline CDR1 and CDR2 sequences are SEHNR and FQNEAQ (reference sequence). With V trimmed by 3 bases and J by 5 bases, 2 bases remained unmatched. CDR3 DNA: TGTGCCAGCAGCTTGGGACAGGAGAATGAAAAACTGTTTTTT. Translated, it gives CASSLGQENEKLFF.

In DNA form, the CDR3 reads TGCGCCAGCAGCTCACCCTCCCGGGGAAAAGAGACCCAGTACTTC. Translating gives CASSSPSRGKETQYF. This chain connects TRBV5-1 to TRBJ2-5; D is possibly TRBD2 (5 bases). V lost 3 bases and J lost 3, with 15 bases in between. Germline CDR1 and CDR2: SGHRS and YFSETQ. The length of the CDR3 is 15 residues.

The chain recombines TRBV28 with TRBJ2-6; D gene ambiguous. Germline V gene lookup returns CDR1 MDHEN and CDR2 SYDVKM. This CDR3 has 13 residues. V was pared by 8 bases and J by 2 bases, with 7 bases between. CDR3 sequence: CASLRAGANVLTF. In DNA, the CDR3 is TGTGCCAGCCTCCGAGCTGGGGCCAACGTCCTGACTTTC.

The V gene is TRBV28, the J gene TRBJ1-1; tentatively, D is TRBD1 (5 bases). CDR1 is MDHEN, CDR2 SYDVKM, per germline. Trimming removed 6 bases from V and 11 bases from J, with 13 bases in between. The CDR3 length is 11 residues. Written as DNA, the CDR3 is TGTGCCAGCAGCTGGACGGAGGGGGCTTTCTTT. Amino acids: CASSWTEGAFF.

The chain employs TRBV5-4 and TRBJ2-5; TRBD1 agrees at 11 bases. The CDR3 covers 15 residues. The V gene end was trimmed by 4 bases and the J gene end by 4 bases; junction bases not matched to a gene: 6. CDR1 SGHNT and CDR2 YYREEE come from the germline V gene (reference sequence). The CDR3 loop reads CASSQRDRGGETQYF. The CDR3 DNA sequence: TGTGCCAGCAGCCAACGGGACAGGGGGGGAGAGACCCAGTACTTC.

The genes are TRBV10-1 and TRBJ2-2; D gene uncertain. The CDR3 is 15 amino acids. Per germline, CDR1 WNHNN and CDR2 SYGVQD (reference sequence). V lost 0 bases to trimming and J lost 7 bases, with 12 bases between them. The DNA of the CDR3 is TGCGCCAGCAGTGAGTCTGGAAGCGTTAACGGGGAGCTGTTTTTT. Translated: CASSESGSVNGELFF.

The gene calls are TRBV4-2 and TRBJ2-7; 10 bases agree with TRBD2. After removal of 2 bases from V and 2 bases from J, the junction contained 9 bases not matched to a gene. CDR1 and CDR2 from the germline V gene are LGHNA and YNFKEQ. The CDR3 is made up of 17 amino acids. CDR3 in DNA: TGTGCCAGCAGCCAATTAGCGGGGGGTACCCGCGCCTACGAGCAGTACTTC. Translating it yields CASSQLAGGTRAYEQYF.

J is TRBJ2-3 and V is TRBV15, with D perhaps matching TRBD2 (6 bases). CDR1 and CDR2 from the germline V gene are LNHNV and YYDKDF (reference sequence). Trimming cost V 1 base and J 2 bases, with 10 bases left between them. CDR3 length: 15 residues. In DNA form, the CDR3 reads TGTGCCACCAGCAGAGTCCGGGGGTTCACAGATACGCAGTATTTT. Translation gives CATSRVRGFTDTQYF.

This clone was counted once. CDR3 sequence (DNA): TGCGCCAGCAGCCAAGCAAACACCGCAGGGATGGCGGTGTTAAATGAAAAACTGTTTTTT. Protein: CASSQANTAGMAVLNEKLFF. The chain links TRBV4-3 to TRBJ1-4; possibly TRBD1 for D (5 bases). Trimming stripped 1 base from V and 5 bases from J, with 26 bases between. The V gene's germline CDR1 is LGHNA and CDR2 YSLEER. The CDR3 consists of 20 residues.

This sequence joins TRBV7-9 and TRBJ2-3; a possible D gene is TRBD1 (6 bases). Germline CDR1 and CDR2: SEHNR and FQNEAQ (reference sequence). CDR3 length equals 15 residues. V lost 5 bases and J lost 1, with 13 bases in between. The CDR3 DNA reads TGTGCCAGCAGCCCTACAGGGTTCGGCACAGATACGCAGTATTTT. This codes for CASSPTGFGTDTQYF.

This clone was detected only a few times. The V gene is TRBV7-2, the J gene TRBJ2-6; TRBD2 aligns across 7 bases. There are 17 residues in the CDR3. In germline, CDR1 is SGHTA, CDR2 FQGNSA. The V gene end was trimmed by 2 bases and the J gene end by 2 bases; junction bases not matched to a gene: 6. CDR3 sequence reads: CASSLLGGPAGANVLTF. CDR3 nucleotides: TGTGCCAGCAGCTTACTGGGAGGGCCAGCTGGGGCCAACGTCCTGACTTTC.

This chain uses TRBV29-1 with TRBJ2-7; perhaps TRBD1 as D (6 bases). This CDR3 comprises 14 residues. The germline V gene encodes CDR1 SQVTM and CDR2 ANQGSEA. V was cut by 4 bases and J by 2 bases, with 15 bases left in between. The CDR3 DNA reads TGCAGCGTTGGGGTGAGGGGGATCCCCTACGAGCAGTACTTC. Amino acid sequence: CSVGVRGIPYEQYF.

This sequence joins TRBV29-1 and TRBJ1-1, with a tentative D call TRBD1 (6 bases). The V end was cut by 4 bases, the J end by 5 bases, with 20 bases between. The CDR3 runs to 15 residues. Germline V gene sequence: CDR1 SQVTM, CDR2 ANQGSEA. The CDR3 DNA sequence: TGCAGCGTTGTAGGGGGGGGGTGGAGGAGGACTGAAGCTTTCTTT. This encodes CSVVGGGWRRTEAFF.

This clone was picked up a small number of times. The CDR3 nucleotides read TGTGCCAGCAGCCCCGGACAGGATAATGAAAAACTGTTTTTT. Amino acids: CASSPGQDNEKLFF. The rearrangement uses TRBV11-3 and TRBJ1-4; 7 bases are shared with TRBD1. This CDR3 contains 14 residues. J was trimmed by 4 bases and V by 5 bases; bases with no gene match: 4. Per germline, CDR1 SGHNT and CDR2 YENEEA. Combining the CDR3 with reference TRBV11-3 and TRBJ1-4 gives the whole variable domain EAGVVQSPRYKIIEKKQPVAFWCNPISGHNTLYWYLQNLGQGPELLIRYENEEAVDDSQLPKDRFSAERLKGVDSTLKIQPAELGDSAVYLCASSPGQDNEKLFFGSGTQLSVL.